The clone carrying this T cell receptor beta chain was picked up many times. This sample stems from a study of T cell repertoires in cytomegalovirus infection. TCRdb reprocessed the reads with MiXCR, giving one entry per CDR3 protein. The repertoire has 300,000 or so distinct CDR3 sequences, 9.6% of them found once; the top ten carry approximately 2.3%. The V gene end was trimmed by 4 bases and the J gene end by 6 bases; junction bases not matched to a gene: 9. The germline CDR1 and CDR2 sequences are MDHEN and SYDVKM. This CDR3 has 15 residues. Sequenced input: PBMCs. The sequence derives from a human donor in good health (CMV status not recorded). Some clones in this sample may be carry-over from other donors' samples. The genes are TRBV28 and TRBJ2-7; the match to TRBD1 covers 10 bases. The CDR3 DNA reads as TGTGCCAGCAGTTCGGGGGGGACAGGGGTGGGCGAGCAGTACGTC. Translating gives CASSSGGTGVGEQYV.